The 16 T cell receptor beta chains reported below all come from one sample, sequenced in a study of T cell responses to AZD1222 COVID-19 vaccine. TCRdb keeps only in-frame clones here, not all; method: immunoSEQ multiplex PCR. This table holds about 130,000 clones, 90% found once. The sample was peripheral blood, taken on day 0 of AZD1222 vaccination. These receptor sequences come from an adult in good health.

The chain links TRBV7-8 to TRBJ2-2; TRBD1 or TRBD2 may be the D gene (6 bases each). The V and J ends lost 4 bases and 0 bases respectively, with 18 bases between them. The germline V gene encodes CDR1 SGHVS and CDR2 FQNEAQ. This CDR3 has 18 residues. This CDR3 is CASSSKDGGGANTGELFF. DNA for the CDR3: TGTGCCAGCAGCTCAAAAGATGGGGGCGGGGCGAACACCGGGGAGCTGTTTTTT.

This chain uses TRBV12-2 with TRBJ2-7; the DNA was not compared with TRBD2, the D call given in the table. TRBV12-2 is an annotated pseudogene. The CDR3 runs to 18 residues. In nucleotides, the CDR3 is TGTGCAAGTCGCTTAGCGAAAAGACTAGCGGGGGGGAGTTACGAGCAGTACTTC. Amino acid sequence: CASRLAKRLAGGSYEQYF.

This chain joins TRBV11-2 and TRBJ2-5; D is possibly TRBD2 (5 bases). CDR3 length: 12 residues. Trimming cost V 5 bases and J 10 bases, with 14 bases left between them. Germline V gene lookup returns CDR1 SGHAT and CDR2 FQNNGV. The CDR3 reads CASSLNGLDQYF. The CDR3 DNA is TGTGCCAGCAGCCTCAATGGACTTGACCAGTACTTC. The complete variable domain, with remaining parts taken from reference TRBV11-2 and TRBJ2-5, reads EAGVAQSPRYKIIEKRQSVAFWCNPISGHATLYWYQQILGQGPKLLIQFQNNGVVDDSQLPKDRFSAERLKGVDSTLKIQPAKLEDSAVYLCASSLNGLDQYFGPGTRLLVL.

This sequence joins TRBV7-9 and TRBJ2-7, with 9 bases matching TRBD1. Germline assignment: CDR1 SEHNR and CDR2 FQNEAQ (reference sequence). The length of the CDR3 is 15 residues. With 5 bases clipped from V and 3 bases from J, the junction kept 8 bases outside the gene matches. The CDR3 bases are TGTGCCAGCAGCCGGCCGGGACAGGGCCTCTACGAGCAGTACTTC. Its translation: CASSRPGQGLYEQYF. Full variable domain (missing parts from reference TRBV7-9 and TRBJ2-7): DTGVSQNPRHKITKRGQNVTFRCDPISEHNRLYWYRQTLGQGPEFLTYFQNEAQLEKSRLLSDRFSAERPKGSFSTLEIQRTEQGDSAMYLCASSRPGQGLYEQYFGPGTRLTVT.

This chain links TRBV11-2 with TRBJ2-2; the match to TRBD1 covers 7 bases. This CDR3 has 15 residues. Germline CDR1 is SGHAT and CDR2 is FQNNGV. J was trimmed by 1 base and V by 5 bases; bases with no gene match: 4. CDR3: CASSLRTGNTGELFF. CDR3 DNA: TGTGCCAGCAGCCTCCGGACAGGGAACACCGGGGAGCTGTTTTTT.

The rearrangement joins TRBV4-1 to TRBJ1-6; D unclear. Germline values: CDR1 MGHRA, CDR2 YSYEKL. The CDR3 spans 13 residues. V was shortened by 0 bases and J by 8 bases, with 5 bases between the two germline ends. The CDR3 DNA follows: TGCGCCAGCAGCCAAGATGAGGATTCACCCCTCCACTTT. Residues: CASSQDEDSPLHF.

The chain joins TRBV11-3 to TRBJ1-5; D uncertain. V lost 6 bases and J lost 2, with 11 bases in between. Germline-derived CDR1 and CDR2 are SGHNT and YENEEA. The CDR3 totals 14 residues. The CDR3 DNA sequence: TGTGCCAGCAGTACCCCGGATGGCAATCAGCCCCAGCATTTT. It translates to CASSTPDGNQPQHF.

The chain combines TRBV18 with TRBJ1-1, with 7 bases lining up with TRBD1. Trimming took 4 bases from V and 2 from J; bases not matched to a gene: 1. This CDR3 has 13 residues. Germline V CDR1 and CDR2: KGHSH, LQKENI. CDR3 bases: TGTGCCAGCTCACGGGACAGCAACACTGAAGCTTTCTTT. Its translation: CASSRDSNTEAFF.

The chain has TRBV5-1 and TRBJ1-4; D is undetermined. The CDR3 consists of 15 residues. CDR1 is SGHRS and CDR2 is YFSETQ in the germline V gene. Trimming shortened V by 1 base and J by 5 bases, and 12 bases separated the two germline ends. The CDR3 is CASSLFGPINEKLFF. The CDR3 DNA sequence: TGCGCCAGCAGCTTGTTCGGGCCCATAAATGAAAAACTGTTTTTT.

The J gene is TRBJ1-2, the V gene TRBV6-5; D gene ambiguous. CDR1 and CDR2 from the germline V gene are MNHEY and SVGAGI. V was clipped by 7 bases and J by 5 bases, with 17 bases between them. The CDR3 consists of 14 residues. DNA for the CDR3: TGTGCCAGCACTCCAGCGGGGTTTGGGTATGGCTACACCTTC. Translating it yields CASTPAGFGYGYTF.

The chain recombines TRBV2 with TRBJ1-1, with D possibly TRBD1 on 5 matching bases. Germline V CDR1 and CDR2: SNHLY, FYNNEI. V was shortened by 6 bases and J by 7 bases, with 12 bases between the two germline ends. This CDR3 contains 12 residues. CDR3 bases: TGTGCCAGCAGGGAGGGGCGTAATGAAGCTTTCTTT. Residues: CASREGRNEAFF.

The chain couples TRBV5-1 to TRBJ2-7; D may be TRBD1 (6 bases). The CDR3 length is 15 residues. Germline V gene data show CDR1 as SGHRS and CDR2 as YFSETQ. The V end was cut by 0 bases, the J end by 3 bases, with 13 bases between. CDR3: CASSLVGGADYEQYF. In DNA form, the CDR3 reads TGCGCCAGCAGCTTGGTAGGGGGTGCGGACTACGAGCAGTACTTC. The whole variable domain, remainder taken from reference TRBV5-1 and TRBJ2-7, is KAGVTQTPRYLIKTRGQQVTLSCSPISGHRSVSWYQQTPGQGLQFLFEYFSETQRNKGNFPGRFSGRQFSNSRSEMNVSTLELGDSALYLCASSLVGGADYEQYFGPGTRLTVT.

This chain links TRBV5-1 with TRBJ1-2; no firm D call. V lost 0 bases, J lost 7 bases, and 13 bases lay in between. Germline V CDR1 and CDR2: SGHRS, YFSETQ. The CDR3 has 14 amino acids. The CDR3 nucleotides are TGCGCCAGCAGCTTGGCCGGGCAGGAGGGTGGCTACACCTTC. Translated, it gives CASSLAGQEGGYTF. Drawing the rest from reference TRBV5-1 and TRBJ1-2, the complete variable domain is KAGVTQTPRYLIKTRGQQVTLSCSPISGHRSVSWYQQTPGQGLQFLFEYFSETQRNKGNFPGRFSGRQFSNSRSEMNVSTLELGDSALYLCASSLAGQEGGYTFGSGTRLTVV.

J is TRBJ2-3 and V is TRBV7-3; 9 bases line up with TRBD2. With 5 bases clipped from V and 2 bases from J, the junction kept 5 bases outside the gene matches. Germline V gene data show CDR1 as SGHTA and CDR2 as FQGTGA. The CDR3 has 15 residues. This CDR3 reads CASSPAGGYTDTQYF. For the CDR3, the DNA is TGTGCCAGCAGCCCAGCGGGGGGTTACACAGATACGCAGTATTTT. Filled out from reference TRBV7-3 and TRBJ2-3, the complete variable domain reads GAGVSQTPSNKVTEKGKYVELRCDPISGHTALYWYRQSLGQGPEFLIYFQGTGAADDSGLPNDRFFAVRPEGSVSTLKIQRTERGDSAVYLCASSPAGGYTDTQYFGPGTRLTVL.

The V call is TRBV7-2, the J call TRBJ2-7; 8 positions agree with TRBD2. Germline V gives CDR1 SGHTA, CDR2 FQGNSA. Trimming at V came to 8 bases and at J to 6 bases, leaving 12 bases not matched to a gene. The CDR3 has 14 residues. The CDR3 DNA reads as TGTGCCAGCCGCCATTCCGGGGGGGCGGGCGAGCAGTACTTC. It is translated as CASRHSGGAGEQYF. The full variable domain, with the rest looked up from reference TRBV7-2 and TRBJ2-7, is GAGVSQSPSNKVTEKGKDVELRCDPISGHTALYWYRQSLGQGLEFLIYFQGNSAPDKSGLPSDRFSAERTGGSVSTLTIQRTQQEDSAVYLCASRHSGGAGEQYFGPGTRLTVT.

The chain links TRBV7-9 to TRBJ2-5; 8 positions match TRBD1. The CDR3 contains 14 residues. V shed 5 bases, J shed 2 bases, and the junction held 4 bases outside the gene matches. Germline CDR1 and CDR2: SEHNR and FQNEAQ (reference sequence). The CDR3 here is CASSQGTGQETQYF. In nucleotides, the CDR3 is TGTGCCAGCAGCCAAGGGACAGGACAAGAGACCCAGTACTTC.